Described below is a single TCR beta chain sequence and its context. Its antigen is not identified. Using immunoSEQ multiplex PCR, the repertoire was profiled, and TCRdb retains in-frame clones only, with some absent. This table holds roughly 3,000 clones, under 35% found once. The CDR3 covers 14 residues. The V and J ends lost 5 bases and 7 bases, in that order; junction bases with no gene match: 10. Germline V lookup: CDR1 MDHEN, CDR2 SYDVKM. This sample stems from a study of T cells in localized non-small cell lung cancer. Study findings and constraints: Tumor samples were not multi-region, leaving intratumor heterogeneity unexcluded. Uninvolved adjacent lung showed peak T cell clonality, exceeding tumor.

The V and J genes are TRBV28 and TRBJ2-5, with TRBD1 identical over 7 bases. Sample: lung tumor tissue, taken before any cancer treatment. This receptor was obtained from an older female donor with stage I lung adenocarcinoma. Written as DNA, the CDR3 is TGTGCCAGCAGTCTCCCGGGGACAGTGGTGACCCAGTACTTC. Translation: CASSLPGTVVTQYF.